One T cell receptor (beta chain) is described in this entry. The data were taken from a study of PD-1 blockade in classical Hodgkin lymphoma. All the patients suffered relapse after autologous stem cell transplantation, and brentuximab vedotin exposure differed. The repertoire was sequenced with immunoSEQ multiplex PCR; TCRdb's copy has only in-frame clones and lacks some. Of fewer than 30,000 clones in the sample, 70% to 90% were seen once. The CDR3 contains 12 residues. Germline values: CDR1 MDHEN, CDR2 SYDVKM. The germline V and J ends were trimmed by 9 bases and 4 bases, with 12 bases remaining between them.

The chain recombines TRBV28 with TRBJ1-2, with TRBD1 as a possible D gene (5 bases). The sample in question was peripheral blood mononuclear cells (PBMCs), obtained before the second cycle of nivolumab. The TCR originated in a human donor with classical Hodgkin lymphoma. In DNA, the CDR3 is TGTGCCAGTGGTGGGGCAGGCTATGGCTACACCTTC. It encodes CASGGAGYGYTF.